What follows describes a single TCR beta chain. The data belong to a study of shared clonotypes between healthy human individuals. Clones were read by immunoSEQ multiplex PCR, and TCRdb kept only the in-frame ones, dropping some. The data show over 750,000 clones, with 96% seen just once and under 0.25% held by the top ten. Naive CD8 cells lacked CD45RO, underwent positive selection for CCR7 and left out terminally differentiated effector memory CD45RA+ cells. The source material was naive CD8+ T cells sorted from blood. The source is a man between 25 and 39 years old in good health.

CDR3 sequence: CASISGSTGNEQFF. For the CDR3, the DNA is TGTGCCAGCATAAGCGGGAGTACGGGCAATGAGCAGTTCTTC. V and J are TRBV27 and TRBJ2-1; TRBD2 matches 8 bases. Germline V lookup: CDR1 MNHEY, CDR2 SMNVEV (reference sequence). The J segment lost 6 bases and the V segment lost 7 bases, leaving 8 bases of the junction unmatched. The CDR3 totals 14 residues.